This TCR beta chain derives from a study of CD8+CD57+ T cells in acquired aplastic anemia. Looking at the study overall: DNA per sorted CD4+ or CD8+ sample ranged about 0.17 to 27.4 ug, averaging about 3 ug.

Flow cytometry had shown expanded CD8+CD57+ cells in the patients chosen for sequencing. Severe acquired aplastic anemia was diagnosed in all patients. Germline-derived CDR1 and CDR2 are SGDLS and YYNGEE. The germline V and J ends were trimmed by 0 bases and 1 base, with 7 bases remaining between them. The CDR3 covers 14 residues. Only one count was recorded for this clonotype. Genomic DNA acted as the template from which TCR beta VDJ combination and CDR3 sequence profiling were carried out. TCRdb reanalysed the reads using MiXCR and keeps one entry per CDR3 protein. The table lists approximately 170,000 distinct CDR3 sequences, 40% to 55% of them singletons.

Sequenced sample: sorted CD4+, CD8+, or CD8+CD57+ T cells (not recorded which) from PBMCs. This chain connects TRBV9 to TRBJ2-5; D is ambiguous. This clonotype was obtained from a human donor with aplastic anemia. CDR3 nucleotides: TGTGCCAGCAGCGTAGCTGGAATCCAAGAGACCCAGTACTTC. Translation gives CASSVAGIQETQYF. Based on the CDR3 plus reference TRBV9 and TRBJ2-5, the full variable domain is DSGVTQTPKHLITATGQRVTLRCSPRSGDLSVYWYQQSLDQGLQFLIQYYNGEERAKGNILERFSAQQFPDLHSELNLSSLELGDSALYFCASSVAGIQETQYFGPGTRLLVL.